The clone carrying this T cell receptor beta chain occurred once. Germline V gives CDR1 SGHRS, CDR2 YFSETQ. The germline V and J ends were trimmed by 0 bases and 7 bases, with 10 bases remaining between them. The CDR3 consists of 14 residues. These data are taken from a study of blood T cell repertoires in COVID-19. Only in-frame clones appear in the TCRdb table, and some are missing; sequencing was by immunoSEQ multiplex PCR. The table shows 300,000 or so clones, with around 89% occurring only once. The TCR was taken from a woman in her 30s who had recovered from COVID-19. The sequenced sample consisted of peripheral blood. The chain joins TRBV5-1 to TRBJ2-2; D is unresolved. CDR3 sequence: CASSLDQTSGELFF. The DNA for the CDR3 is TGCGCCAGCAGCTTGGATCAGACAAGCGGGGAGCTGTTTTTT.